This entry lists 6 T cell receptor beta chains sequenced from one sample in a study of blood T cell repertoires in COVID-19. Only in-frame clones appear in the TCRdb table, and some are missing; sequencing was by immunoSEQ multiplex PCR. The sample lists approximately 260,000 clones; approximately 87% were seen once. The specimen was peripheral blood. The receptors originated from a human donor in a cohort sampled during active COVID-19.

The chain links TRBV4-3 to TRBJ1-6; D is perhaps TRBD1 (6 bases). Germline CDR1 LGHNA, CDR2 YSLEER. This CDR3 is built from 17 residues. V lost 4 bases to trimming and J lost 7 bases, with 20 bases between them. Here the CDR3 reads CASSPSLATGPNSPLHF. The CDR3 DNA sequence: TGCGCCAGCAGCCCGAGCCTGGCCACAGGGCCGAATTCACCCCTCCACTTT.

This chain uses TRBV18 with TRBJ1-1; D unresolved. V lost 6 bases and J lost 0, with 8 bases in between. The CDR3 is made up of 13 amino acids. Germline assignment: CDR1 KGHSH and CDR2 LQKENI. As DNA, the CDR3 is TGTGCCAGCTCTACAAACATGAACACTGAAGCTTTCTTT. Translating gives CASSTNMNTEAFF.

The chain joins TRBV4-2 to TRBJ2-3; D not resolved. Germline CDR1 LGHNA, CDR2 YNFKEQ. Trimming removed 3 bases from V and 5 bases from J, with 12 bases in between. This CDR3 is 14 amino acids long. The CDR3 DNA reads as TGTGCCAGCAGCCAGCCTCCGGTTCAAGATACGCAGTATTTT. Translated, it gives CASSQPPVQDTQYF.

The chain carries TRBV9 and TRBJ2-3; 7 positions match TRBD2. Germline lookup yields CDR1 SGDLS and CDR2 YYNGEE. The CDR3 contains 15 residues. V shed 0 bases, J shed 1 base, and the junction held 2 bases outside the gene matches. The CDR3 bases are TGTGCCAGCAGCGTAGGGAGCGGGGGCACAGATACGCAGTATTTT. Translation: CASSVGSGGTDTQYF.

The chain is built from TRBV7-8 and TRBJ1-1; D may be TRBD1 (6 bases). Trimming cost V 5 bases and J 1 base, with 17 bases left between them. This CDR3 comprises 16 residues. Germline lookup yields CDR1 SGHVS and CDR2 FQNEAQ. The CDR3 sequence: CASSILGGQANTEAFF. In DNA, the CDR3 is TGTGCCAGCAGCATACTGGGGGGGCAGGCGAACACTGAAGCTTTCTTT.

This sequence joins TRBV5-1 and TRBJ1-6, with 7 bases matching TRBD1. The germline CDR1 and CDR2 sequences are SGHRS and YFSETQ. The CDR3 totals 14 residues. V lost 4 bases, J lost 12 bases, and 10 bases stayed unmatched. The CDR3 bases are TGCGCCAGCAGCCCGACCCCGACAGGGCGACCCCTCCACTTT. This codes for CASSPTPTGRPLHF.